This T cell receptor (beta chain) was sequenced for a study of siplizumab effects on memory and regulatory T cells. In its sample, this clone was seen once. Only in-frame clones appear in the TCRdb table, and some are missing; sequencing was by immunoSEQ multiplex PCR. The sample gives roughly 100,000 clones, roughly 93% of which show up once; 0.62% is in the top ten. CDR3 length: 15 residues. CDR1 and CDR2 from the germline V gene are SNHLY and FYNNEI. The V gene lost 1 base and the J gene lost 3 bases, with 13 bases spanning the gap. The specimen was Tregs sorted from blood. J is TRBJ2-7 and V is TRBV2; TRBD1 might be the D (5 bases). The clonotype comes from a human donor in good health. CDR3 residues: CASSEGLGPGYEQYF. The CDR3 bases are TGTGCCAGCAGTGAAGGGTTGGGGCCAGGCTACGAGCAGTACTTC. The variable domain in full, completed from reference TRBV2 and TRBJ2-7, reads EPEVTQTPSHQVTQMGQEVILRCVPISNHLYFYWYRQILGQKVEFLVSFYNNEISEKSEIFDDQFSVERPDGSNFTLKIRSTKLEDSAMYFCASSEGLGPGYEQYFGPGTRLTVT.